The T cell receptor (beta chain) under discussion was sequenced for a study of T cells in Graves' hyperthyroidism and ophthalmopathy. Findings of the study overall: A model of 13 V-J features distinguished ophthalmopathy from stable hyperthyroidism. Most expanded thyroid clonotypes above 0.001 also appeared in blood.

Used for diagnoses were clinical symptoms, serum thyroxine and TRAb, thyroid ultrasound and orbital computed tomography. RNA transcripts yielded amplified TCR beta CDR3 regions. An initial round of RT-PCR targeting the TCR CDR3 relied on the HTBI primer set. One entry per CDR3 protein, called by TCRdb with MiXCR from the multiplex PCR reads. The sample gives 650,000 to 800,000 distinct CDR3 sequences, approximately 42% of which show up once; about 7% is in the top ten. A remark on this clonotype: Its antigen is not known.

The CDR3 is 16 amino acids. The V segment lost 6 bases and the J segment 3 bases; nucleotides outside the gene matches: 11. From germline, CDR1 is SNHLY and CDR2 FYNNEI. The chain recombines TRBV2 with TRBJ2-5; 9 bases are a match to TRBD1. The sequenced sample was peripheral blood or thyroid tissue (not recorded which). This receptor was identified in an adult man with Graves' disease, either hyperthyroidism or ophthalmopathy (not recorded which). The CDR3 sequence: CASSQRWGQGKETQYF. The CDR3 DNA is TGTGCCAGCAGCCAGCGCTGGGGACAGGGAAAAGAGACCCAGTACTTC.